This T cell receptor beta chain emerged from a study of shared clonotypes between healthy human individuals. Looking at the study overall: There were three CD4 naive, three CD4 memory, two CD8 naive and one CD8 memory plates per donor. Notes on the study in general: Roughly 5% of naive CD4 clonotypes were common to several donors.

Worth noting for this clone: What it binds is unknown.

CD45RA-negative memory and CD45RA+ naive subsets were split from the CD4+ cells. Sequenced by immunoSEQ multiplex PCR; TCRdb stores in-frame clones only, minus some. Of about 1 million clones listed, around 76% are singletons. Germline V CDR1 and CDR2: ENHRY, SYGVKD. This CDR3 is 15 amino acids long. V was shortened by 2 bases and J by 4 bases, with 12 bases between the two germline ends. The J gene is TRBJ1-5, the V gene TRBV10-3; D remains ambiguous. The TCR sequence derives from a man in his late teens or twenties in good health. Sequencing was done on a sample of memory CD4+ T cells sorted from blood. The subset denotes: CD45RA-negative fraction. CDR3 coding DNA: TGTGCCATCAGTGAGCCGGGTTTTGCGAATCAGCCCCAGCATTTT. Its protein product is CAISEPGFANQPQHF.